The 16 T cell receptor beta chains reported below all come from one sample, sequenced in a study of cytomegalovirus exposure and HLA in healthy donors. Both 60 Vbeta primers and 13 Jbeta primers went into the PCR. The data were produced by immunoSEQ multiplex PCR, yet TCRdb's version contains in-frame clones alone and is incomplete. The sample has 200,000 to 250,000 clones; 80% to 85% are singletons. The sample taken for sequencing was PBMCs. These receptors all stem from a boy aged 2-9 years in good health and CMV-seronegative.

This clone showed up just a few times. This CDR3 is also generated by other DNA sequences in the sample. The V and J genes are TRBV6-1 and TRBJ2-7, with D possibly being TRBD2 (6 bases). CDR3 length: 13 residues. Germline CDR1 and CDR2: MNHNS and SASEGT. V lost 1 base to trimming and J lost 4 bases, with 8 bases between them. The CDR3 nucleotides read TGTGCCAGCAGTGAAGGGGGGAGGTACGAGCAGTACTTC. It yields the protein CASSEGGRYEQYF.

V usage is TRBV7-9 and J usage is TRBJ2-7; 8 positions match TRBD2. The ends lost 6 bases at V and 2 bases at J; junction bases unmatched: 15. The CDR3 spans 17 residues. The germline gives CDR1 SEHNR, CDR2 FQNEAQ (reference sequence). The CDR3 nucleotides are TGTGCCAGCAGTTTCTACTCCGGACTAGCCATGCCCTACGAGCAGTACTTC. Translating gives CASSFYSGLAMPYEQYF.

The J gene is TRBJ2-7, the V gene TRBV30, with 7 bases fitting TRBD1. CDR3 length: 13 amino acids. From germline, CDR1 is GTSNPN and CDR2 SVGIG (reference sequence). V shed 3 bases and J 3 bases; nucleotides not matched to a gene: 5. The CDR3 region has the DNA TGTGCCTGGAGCCCGGGACAGTTCTACGAGCAGTACTTC. It encodes CAWSPGQFYEQYF.

The chain combines TRBV5-1 with TRBJ2-3; 14 positions agree with TRBD2. The CDR3 runs to 16 residues. Trimming cost V 4 bases and J 3 bases; bases outside gene matches: 4. CDR1 and CDR2 (germline): SGHRS, YFSETQ. DNA for the CDR3: TGCGCCAGCAGCGGGGGGACTAGCGGGAGAACAGATACGCAGTATTTT. It encodes CASSGGTSGRTDTQYF.

This chain uses TRBV30 with TRBJ1-3, with unresolved D. With 7 bases removed from V and 0 bases from J, the gap between germline ends came to 13 bases. This CDR3 is 14 amino acids long. Germline V gene lookup returns CDR1 GTSNPN and CDR2 SVGIG (reference sequence). The CDR3 spells CASSVSSSGNTIYF. CDR3 nucleotide sequence: TGTGCCTCCTCCGTTTCGAGCTCTGGAAACACCATATATTTT.

On this clone: The CDR3 end shows no conserved phenylalanine or tryptophan, and so a read error is likely. CDR3 amino acids: CASSRLAGSGDTQYL. Here the CDR3 DNA reads TGCGCCAGCAGCCGACTAGCGGGATCAGGAGATACGCAGTATCTT. The chain combines TRBV5-1 with TRBJ2-3; 11 nucleotides align to TRBD2. V was clipped by 4 bases and J by 5 bases; unmatched bases: 6. This CDR3 has 15 amino acids. Germline V lookup: CDR1 SGHRS, CDR2 YFSETQ.

This clone was seen a single time. This chain joins TRBV30 and TRBJ1-1, with TRBD1 matching over 9 bases. The CDR3 loop spans 15 amino acids. J gave up 6 bases and V 0 bases, and 8 bases lay outside the gene matches. From germline, CDR1 is GTSNPN and CDR2 SVGIG (reference sequence). The CDR3 bases are TGTGCCTGGAGTGTTCGGGACAGGGATTTTTCTGAAGCTTTCTTT. This codes for CAWSVRDRDFSEAFF.

The chain carries TRBV19 and TRBJ1-5, with D perhaps matching TRBD1 (6 bases). The V end lost 3 bases, the J end lost 9 bases, and 18 bases lay between the germline ends. This CDR3 has 15 amino acids. Germline CDR1 is LNHDA and CDR2 is SQIVND (reference sequence). The CDR3 DNA is TGTGCCAGTAGTATGTCCCGACAGGCCCCGTGGCCCCAGCATTTT. Translating gives CASSMSRQAPWPQHF.

CDR3 coding DNA: TGTGCCACCAGCAGAGGGGCTCCTGGGACTACTACGCAGTATTTT. It translates to CATSRGAPGTTTQYF. The chain carries TRBV15 and TRBJ2-3, with 7 bases fitting TRBD2. Germline assignment: CDR1 LNHNV and CDR2 YYDKDF (reference sequence). V trimming: 1 base; J trimming: 8 bases; junction bases outside the gene matches: 9. The CDR3 runs to 15 residues. Filled out from reference TRBV15 and TRBJ2-3, the complete variable domain reads DAMVIQNPRYQVTQFGKPVTLSCSQTLNHNVMYWYQQKSSQAPKLLFHYYDKDFNNEADTPDNFQSRRPNTSFCFLDIRSPGLGDTAMYLCATSRGAPGTTTQYFGPGTRLTVL.

The chain uses TRBV19 and TRBJ2-1, with D perhaps TRBD2 (6 bases). This CDR3 is built from 14 residues. Trimming left V 5 bases short and J 3 bases short, with 11 bases between. Germline CDR1 reads LNHDA; CDR2 reads SQIVND (reference sequence). The CDR3 loop reads CASSVGSLYNEQFF. DNA of the CDR3: TGTGCCAGTAGTGTCGGGAGCCTCTACAATGAGCAGTTCTTC.

V gene TRBV6-5 combines with J gene TRBJ1-6; maybe TRBD1 (5 bases). CDR3 length: 12 amino acids. Germline loops: CDR1 MNHEY, CDR2 SVGAGI. With 6 bases removed from V and 8 bases from J, the gap between germline ends came to 8 bases. The DNA of the CDR3 is TGTGCCAGCAGAGAGACAGATTCACCCCTCCACTTT. Translation: CASRETDSPLHF.

This chain connects TRBV5-4 to TRBJ1-5, with D possibly matching TRBD1 (5 bases). This CDR3 comprises 13 residues. CDR1 and CDR2 from the germline V gene are SGHNT and YYREEE (reference sequence). The V gene lost 0 bases and the J gene lost 8 bases, with 9 bases spanning the gap. The CDR3 bases are TGTGCCAGCAGCTTGGGGACACAAGAGCCCCAGCATTTT. Translated, it gives CASSLGTQEPQHF.

Of note for this clone: The sample has other DNA sequences that encode this CDR3 too. The V and J genes are TRBV6-5 and TRBJ2-3, with D perhaps TRBD1 (6 bases). V lost 9 bases, J lost 2 bases, and 15 bases lay in between. The germline CDR1 and CDR2 sequences are MNHEY and SVGAGI. There are 14 residues in the CDR3. The CDR3 DNA sequence: TGTGCCAGTAACAGGGCCACCGCCACAGATACGCAGTATTTT. Its translation is CASNRATATDTQYF.

This clone was picked up one time. The chain employs TRBV7-8 and TRBJ1-2; 12 bases fit TRBD1. V was pared by 3 bases and J by 6 bases, with 8 bases of the junction left unmatched. The CDR3 runs to 16 residues. Per the germline V gene, CDR1 is SGHVS and CDR2 is FQNEAQ. The CDR3 here is CASSFTGTGGANGYTF. The CDR3 nucleotides are TGTGCCAGCAGCTTCACCGGGACAGGGGGCGCGAATGGCTACACCTTC.

V is TRBV19 and J is TRBJ2-1; 9 bases agree with TRBD1. Germline loops: CDR1 LNHDA, CDR2 SQIVND (reference sequence). The V gene end was trimmed by 5 bases and the J gene end by 4 bases; junction bases not matched to a gene: 6. The CDR3 is 15 residues long. In DNA form, the CDR3 reads TGTGCCAGTAGTCTCGGACAGGGGCGTTACAATGAGCAGTTCTTC. It encodes CASSLGQGRYNEQFF.

This rearrangement joins TRBV9 to TRBJ2-3; 13 nucleotides match TRBD2. This CDR3 region has 21 residues. The germline CDR1 and CDR2 sequences are SGDLS and YYNGEE. J lost 2 bases, V lost 4 bases, and 19 bases had no gene match. The CDR3 loop is CASSHPRTSGRTKMDTDTQYF. The CDR3 coding sequence is TGTGCCAGCAGCCATCCCCGGACTAGCGGGAGAACAAAGATGGACACAGATACGCAGTATTTT.